These 16 T cell receptor beta chains were sequenced from one sample in a study of blood T cell repertoires in COVID-19. Sequencing was performed with immunoSEQ multiplex PCR; in TCRdb, only in-frame clones are kept and a portion is missing. The data hold about 150,000 clones, with over 65% observed a single time. The sequenced sample was PBMCs or T cells enriched from blood (not recorded which). Receptors originate from a woman aged 50 to 60 who had recovered from COVID-19.

The CDR3 loop reads CASSPSSSGNTIYF. The CDR3 nucleotides are TGTGCCAGCAGCCCCTCGAGCTCTGGAAACACCATATATTTT. This chain joins TRBV6-5 and TRBJ1-3; D gene unclear. Trimming pared 6 bases from V and 0 bases from J, leaving 9 bases between. The length of the CDR3 is 14 residues. CDR1 MNHEY and CDR2 SVGAGI come from the germline V gene.

The gene calls are TRBV5-4 and TRBJ2-5, with TRBD1 identical over 9 bases. The CDR3 covers 14 residues. Germline-derived CDR1 and CDR2 are SGHNT and YYREEE (reference sequence). After removal of 2 bases from V and 6 bases from J, the junction contained 5 bases not matched to a gene. In DNA form, the CDR3 reads TGTGCCAGCAGCTTAGGGACAGGGCTTCAGACCCAGTACTTC. As protein: CASSLGTGLQTQYF.

The V and J genes are TRBV27 and TRBJ1-4; 7 bases are a match to TRBD1. The CDR3 length is 16 residues. V gave up 6 bases and J gave up 8 bases; unmatched junction bases: 15. Germline CDR1 reads MNHEY; CDR2 reads SMNVEV (reference sequence). In nucleotides, the CDR3 is TGTGCCAGCAGCCCCGGGACAGCCCCGAATCAGGAAAAACTGTTTTTT. Its translation: CASSPGTAPNQEKLFF.

The chain combines TRBV20-1 with TRBJ2-5; 7 positions agree with TRBD2. The CDR3 totals 17 residues. Unmatched junction bases numbered 16, after V lost 3 bases and J lost 3 bases. CDR1 is DFQATT, CDR2 SNEGSKA, per germline (reference sequence). CDR3 sequence: CSASPPGGTSTKETQYF. The CDR3 DNA reads as TGCAGTGCTAGTCCTCCGGGGGGAACTAGCACAAAAGAGACCCAGTACTTC.

The gene calls are TRBV5-1 and TRBJ1-3, with TRBD1 identical over 8 bases. Germline-derived CDR1 and CDR2 are SGHRS and YFSETQ. Trimming took 4 bases from V and 7 from J; bases not matched to a gene: 7. The CDR3 has 14 amino acids. The CDR3 nucleotides read TGCGCCAGCAGCCCCACCCGGACAGGGAACACCATATATTTT. Translating it yields CASSPTRTGNTIYF.

The gene calls are TRBV10-3 and TRBJ1-2, with TRBD1 identical over 7 bases. Germline trimming cut 6 bases from V and 1 base from J; bases unmatched to any gene: 8. The CDR3 is 15 residues long. From germline, CDR1 is ENHRY and CDR2 SYGVKD. The CDR3 bases are TGTGCCATCAGCGGCCAACAGGGGTATAACTATGGCTACACCTTC. Translation gives CAISGQQGYNYGYTF.

V is TRBV9 and J is TRBJ2-4; 7 bases map to TRBD1. CDR3 length: 16 residues. Germline assignment: CDR1 SGDLS and CDR2 YYNGEE. The ends lost 4 bases at V and 0 bases at J; junction bases unmatched: 7. CDR3: CASSPQTGLAKNIQYF. CDR3 nucleotides: TGTGCCAGCAGCCCGCAGACAGGGTTAGCCAAAAACATTCAGTACTTC.

The chain combines TRBV30 with TRBJ1-6; 9 bases match TRBD1. This CDR3 has 15 amino acids. V shed 4 bases, J shed 8 bases, and the junction held 9 bases outside the gene matches. The germline CDR1 and CDR2 sequences are GTSNPN and SVGIG (reference sequence). The CDR3 protein is CAWIKLGQGDSPLHF. DNA of the CDR3: TGTGCCTGGATTAAGCTGGGACAGGGAGATTCACCCCTCCACTTT.

The rearrangement joins TRBV15 to TRBJ1-2, with 7 bases aligning to TRBD1. The CDR3 runs 15 residues. J gave up 8 bases and V 5 bases, and 14 bases lay outside the gene matches. Germline V gives CDR1 LNHNV, CDR2 YYDKDF (reference sequence). CDR3: CATSLGQALLEGYTF. In nucleotides, the CDR3 is TGTGCCACCAGCCTAGGACAGGCCCTCTTGGAGGGCTACACCTTC.

The V call is TRBV2, the J call TRBJ2-7; weak D call: TRBD2 (5 bases). Per the germline V gene, CDR1 is SNHLY and CDR2 is FYNNEI. With 0 bases removed from V and 3 bases from J, the gap between germline ends came to 12 bases. The length of the CDR3 is 15 residues. CDR3 sequence reads: CASSEAPGVHYEQYV. The CDR3 DNA reads as TGTGCCAGCAGTGAAGCGCCCGGGGTGCACTACGAGCAGTACGTC.

The chain employs TRBV2 and TRBJ1-1, with TRBD1 matching over 8 bases. From germline, CDR1 is SNHLY and CDR2 FYNNEI. This CDR3 is 14 amino acids long. J gave up 2 bases and V 7 bases, and 6 bases lay outside the gene matches. In DNA, the CDR3 is TGTGCCAGCATGGACAGGGTTGGAAACACTGAAGCTTTCTTT. It yields the protein CASMDRVGNTEAFF.

This clone was counted once. This chain connects TRBV3-1 (or the pseudogene TRBV3-2) to TRBJ1-1, with TRBD1 identical over 9 bases. Trimming took 0 bases from V and 4 from J; bases not matched to a gene: 9. Germline values: CDR1 LGHDT, CDR2 YNNKEL (reference sequence). The CDR3 spans 17 residues. The CDR3 spells CASSQELTGTGSTEAFF. The CDR3 DNA reads as TGTGCCAGCAGCCAAGAATTAACCGGGACAGGGAGCACTGAAGCTTTCTTT.

The rearrangement links TRBV5-5 to TRBJ2-1; 7 nucleotides agree with TRBD1. Looked up from germline, CDR1 is SGHKS and CDR2 is YYEKEE (reference sequence). The CDR3 runs to 14 residues. V was clipped by 3 bases and J by 8 bases; unmatched bases: 8. Here the CDR3 DNA reads TGTGCCAGCAGCTCGGGACAGACTCCCCATGAGCAGTTCTTC. Translated: CASSSGQTPHEQFF.

The chain is built from TRBV27 and TRBJ1-2; D perhaps matches TRBD1 (5 bases). The CDR3 is 16 amino acids. V gave up 0 bases and J gave up 5 bases, with 16 bases separating them. The germline CDR1 and CDR2 sequences are MNHEY and SMNVEV (reference sequence). CDR3 region: CASSLSTVEGPYGYTF. The CDR3 DNA follows: TGTGCCAGCAGTTTATCGACGGTGGAGGGGCCTTATGGCTACACCTTC.

The CDR3, as DNA: TGTGCCAGCAGCCCACGACAACGAGCCTACGAGCAGTACTTC. Its translation is CASSPRQRAYEQYF. The chain joins TRBV11-1 to TRBJ2-7; D is unresolved. Trimming took 5 bases from V and 2 from J, leaving 13 bases between them. This CDR3 spans 14 amino acids. Germline V gives CDR1 SGHAT, CDR2 FQDESV (reference sequence).

This clone was detected ten times or more. The chain recombines TRBV27 with TRBJ1-5, with a possible D match to TRBD1 (6 bases). V gave up 6 bases and J gave up 11 bases, with 17 bases separating them. Germline assignment: CDR1 MNHEY and CDR2 SMNVEV (reference sequence). This CDR3 spans 13 amino acids. CDR3 nucleotides: TGTGCCAGCAGCCCGACAGGCTCCCCGGCCCAGCATTTT. Amino acids: CASSPTGSPAQHF.